The 10 T cell receptor beta chains listed next were all sequenced from one sample in a study of long-term antiretroviral therapy in people with HIV. The assay, immunoSEQ v3.0, was run at survey level. TCRdb's table, derived via immunoSEQ multiplex PCR, lists solely in-frame clones and lacks some. The sample includes more than 20,000 clones, 85% of them seen just once. The specimen was unsorted PBMCs, collected roughly 4 years after starting antiretroviral therapy. These TCRs come from a man aged 18 to 30 with HIV.

CDR3 sequence: CSVAPDTQYF. The DNA for the CDR3 is TGCAGCGTTGCCCCAGATACGCAGTATTTT. The chain links TRBV29-1 to TRBJ2-3; D remains ambiguous. The V gene lost 4 bases and the J gene lost 4 bases, with 3 bases spanning the gap. Germline V lookup: CDR1 SQVTM, CDR2 ANQGSEA. This CDR3 comprises 10 residues.

The chain recombines TRBV19 with TRBJ2-1, with D possibly being TRBD1 (5 bases). V was pared by 1 base and J by 9 bases, with 19 bases between. Germline V gene data show CDR1 as LNHDA and CDR2 as SQIVND (reference sequence). This CDR3 has 16 residues. The CDR3 DNA reads as TGTGCCAGTAGTATAGTGGGTGGTGCAGGGTATAGTGAGCAGTTCTTC. Protein sequence: CASSIVGGAGYSEQFF.

The rearrangement uses TRBV4-1 and TRBJ2-5; 10 bases line up with TRBD1. The ends lost 10 bases at V and 5 bases at J; junction bases unmatched: 10. CDR3 size: 14 residues. The germline V gene has CDR1 MGHRA and CDR2 YSYEKL. CDR3 coding DNA: TGCGCCACCCTCCGGGACAGGGGAGGTGAGACCCAGTACTTC. It yields the protein CATLRDRGGETQYF.

The V and J genes are TRBV1 and TRBJ2-3. TRBV1 is given as a pseudogene. The CDR3 loop spans 17 amino acids. CDR3 in DNA: TGCACCAGCAGCCAAGATAGTTGTTCGGGGCCCACAGATACGCAGTATTTT. It translates to CTSSQDSCSGPTDTQYF.

This rearrangement joins TRBV9 to TRBJ2-3, with TRBD1 matching 9 bases. V was pared by 5 bases and J by 3 bases, with 7 bases of the junction left unmatched. CDR3 length: 15 residues. Looked up from germline, CDR1 is SGDLS and CDR2 is YYNGEE. In DNA, the CDR3 is TGTGCCAGCAGGGAGACAGGGGGAGCAACAGATACGCAGTATTTT. It yields the protein CASRETGGATDTQYF.

This rearrangement joins TRBV16 to TRBJ1-1; TRBD1 is a possible D gene (6 bases). The germline gives CDR1 KGHSY, CDR2 FQNENV. CDR3 size: 15 residues. Trimming removed 0 bases from V and 5 bases from J, with 13 bases in between. DNA for the CDR3: TGTGCCAGCAGCCAATCGTCCGGGGGCGCGACTGAAGCTTTCTTT. Its protein product is CASSQSSGGATEAFF. Combining the CDR3 with reference TRBV16 and TRBJ1-1 gives the whole variable domain GEEVAQTPKHLVRGEGQKAKLYCAPIKGHSYVFWYQQVLKNEFKFLISFQNENVFDETGMPKERFSAKCLPNSPCSLEIQATKLEDSAVYFCASSQSSGGATEAFFGQGTRLTVV.

This rearrangement joins TRBV27 to TRBJ2-2, with 7 bases lining up with TRBD1. CDR1 is MNHEY and CDR2 is SMNVEV in the germline V gene (reference sequence). This CDR3 contains 15 residues. V gave up 6 bases and J gave up 0 bases; unmatched junction bases: 4. CDR3 nucleotide sequence: TGTGCCAGCAGCTTACAGGGGTCGAACACCGGGGAGCTGTTTTTT. Translating it yields CASSLQGSNTGELFF.

The chain employs TRBV6-5 and TRBJ1-5; TRBD1 is a possible D gene (5 bases). V lost 5 bases and J 3 bases, leaving 11 bases between the germline ends. Germline V gene data show CDR1 as MNHEY and CDR2 as SVGAGI. CDR3 length: 14 residues. As DNA, the CDR3 is TGTGCCAGCAGTGGTCGACAGTACAATCAGCCCCAGCATTTT. It codes for CASSGRQYNQPQHF.

The chain joins TRBV7-3 to TRBJ2-5; TRBD2 matches at 8 bases. This CDR3 has 14 amino acids. Germline V gene sequence: CDR1 SGHTA, CDR2 FQGTGA. V shed 5 bases and J 2 bases; nucleotides not matched to a gene: 4. The CDR3 protein is CASSPTSAQETQYF. The CDR3, as DNA: TGTGCCAGCAGCCCGACTAGCGCACAAGAGACCCAGTACTTC.

Of note for this clone: A read error may account for a junction end that differs from germline. The rearrangement uses TRBV4-2 and TRBJ1-2; tentatively, D is TRBD1 (6 bases). Germline CDR1 and CDR2: LGHNA and YNFKEQ. CDR3 size: 13 residues. The CDR3 nucleotides read TGTGCCAGCAGTCAAGGGAAGGGGGGAGGCTACACCTTC. Protein sequence: CASSQGKGGGYTF.